The 13 T cell receptor beta chains below all came from one sample that was sequenced in a study of blood T cell repertoires in COVID-19. The assay was immunoSEQ multiplex PCR, and TCRdb's table has in-frame clones only and misses some. The sample holds 150,000 to 200,000 clones, more than 85% seen once. Input material: PBMCs or T cells enriched from blood (not recorded which). The receptors originated from a middle-aged woman in a cohort exposed to, infected with or recovered from COVID-19 (not recorded which).

The chain employs TRBV27 and TRBJ2-1; the match to TRBD2 covers 7 bases. This CDR3 is built from 14 residues. Trimming removed 5 bases from V and 8 bases from J; junction bases left unmatched: 9. Germline CDR1 reads MNHEY; CDR2 reads SMNVEV (reference sequence). As DNA, the CDR3 is TGTGCCAGCAGTCAAGCGGAGCGGGACGATGAGCAGTTCTTC. Translating gives CASSQAERDDEQFF.

The J gene is TRBJ2-3, the V gene TRBV24-1; the match to TRBD2 covers 8 bases. Per the germline V gene, CDR1 is KGHDR and CDR2 is SFDVKD. The CDR3 sequence is 17 residues long. The ends lost 3 bases at V and 7 bases at J; junction bases unmatched: 14. CDR3 in DNA: TGTGCCACCAGTGATGTCCGGAGGGCGGGAGGTATATATACGCAGTATTTT. Translating gives CATSDVRRAGGIYTQYF.

The V call is TRBV27, the J call TRBJ2-7, with TRBD1 matching 7 bases. This CDR3 has 13 residues. V lost 3 bases and J lost 5; bases outside the gene matches: 4. Germline V gives CDR1 MNHEY, CDR2 SMNVEV (reference sequence). The CDR3 reads CASSFRGTHEQYF. Here the CDR3 DNA reads TGTGCCAGCAGTTTCAGGGGGACCCACGAGCAGTACTTC.

J is TRBJ1-3 and V is TRBV6-6; D gene uncertain. Trimming removed 5 bases from V and 0 bases from J, with 26 bases in between. The CDR3 length is 20 residues. CDR1 and CDR2 from the germline V gene are MNHNY and SVGAGI (reference sequence). CDR3 DNA sequence: TGTGCCAGCAGTCACAAAAAACCGAGTCGGGCCGGGATCTCTGGAAACACCATATATTTT. Its translation: CASSHKKPSRAGISGNTIYF.

The genes are TRBV6-6 and TRBJ1-1, with 11 nucleotides matching TRBD1. Trimming took 4 bases from V and 5 from J; bases not matched to a gene: 6. This CDR3 spans 15 amino acids. CDR1 and CDR2 (germline): MNHNY, SVGAGI (reference sequence). CDR3 nucleotide sequence: TGTGCCAGCAGTTTATCCGGGACAGGGGGTACTGAAGCTTTCTTT. Its protein is CASSLSGTGGTEAFF.

The CDR3: CASSQQQGYYEQYF. For the CDR3, the DNA is TGTGCCAGCAGCCAACAACAGGGCTACTACGAGCAGTACTTC. This chain links TRBV5-8 with TRBJ2-7, with D possibly matching TRBD1 (6 bases). From germline, CDR1 is SGHTS and CDR2 YDEGEE. The V end lost 4 bases, the J end lost 3 bases, and 14 bases lay between the germline ends. This CDR3 has 14 residues.

The CDR3 loop is CAWPLRGRPFF. CDR3 coding DNA: TGTGCCTGGCCCCTTCGCGGGAGGCCGTTCTTC. This chain connects TRBV30 to TRBJ2-1; 8 nucleotides line up with TRBD2. This CDR3 has 11 residues. Germline V CDR1 and CDR2: GTSNPN, SVGIG (reference sequence). V lost 5 bases, J lost 15 bases, and 9 bases stayed unmatched.

This clone was counted once. The V call is TRBV9, the J call TRBJ1-3; D call uncertain. The V gene lost 4 bases and the J gene lost 0 bases, with 14 bases spanning the gap. CDR1 and CDR2 from the germline V gene are SGDLS and YYNGEE. CDR3 length: 16 residues. CDR3 in amino acids: CASSLRGPSSGNTIYF. The CDR3 DNA reads as TGTGCCAGCAGCCTAAGAGGGCCCAGCTCTGGAAACACCATATATTTT.

This clone was observed at least ten times. The chain has TRBV4-1 and TRBJ1-3; TRBD1 matches 7 bases. This CDR3 is 15 amino acids long. The trim removed 1 base at V and 2 bases at J, leaving 2 bases unmatched. Germline V gene data show CDR1 as MGHRA and CDR2 as YSYEKL. The CDR3 spells CASSQGQGAGNTIYF. The CDR3 DNA is TGCGCCAGCAGCCAAGGCCAGGGGGCTGGAAACACCATATATTTT.

The chain carries TRBV27 and TRBJ2-1; 7 bases align to TRBD2. This CDR3 is 15 amino acids long. Germline CDR1 MNHEY, CDR2 SMNVEV (reference sequence). The V segment lost 7 bases and the J segment 4 bases; nucleotides outside the gene matches: 10. CDR3 amino acids: CASTPWLAEYNEQFF. CDR3 sequence (DNA): TGTGCCAGCACCCCCTGGCTAGCGGAATACAATGAGCAGTTCTTC.

This clone was observed a handful of times. DNA of the CDR3: TGTGCCAGCAGCCAAGGTATCACAGGGCGAGACACTGAAGCTTTCTTT. This codes for CASSQGITGRDTEAFF. The chain has TRBV4-2 and TRBJ1-1, with D perhaps TRBD1 (6 bases). Trimming removed 1 base at V and 3 bases at J, with 15 bases between. This CDR3 contains 16 residues. Germline CDR1 reads LGHNA; CDR2 reads YNFKEQ.

V usage is TRBV6-6 and J usage is TRBJ2-7, with D maybe TRBD1 (5 bases). V gave up 6 bases and J gave up 2 bases, with 11 bases separating them. The germline gives CDR1 MNHNY, CDR2 SVGAGI (reference sequence). The CDR3 contains 13 residues. The CDR3 protein is CASRPGHPYEQYF. CDR3 in DNA: TGTGCCAGCAGACCCGGACATCCCTACGAGCAGTACTTC.

The chain couples TRBV6-5 to TRBJ1-1; D might be TRBD1 (6 bases). Germline V lookup: CDR1 MNHEY, CDR2 SVGAGI. The CDR3 totals 13 residues. Trimming left V 2 bases short and J 4 bases short, with 8 bases between. The CDR3 reads CASSYLGGTEAFF. Written as DNA, the CDR3 is TGTGCCAGCAGTTACCTAGGGGGCACTGAAGCTTTCTTT.